This TCR beta chain was profiled in a study of shared clonotypes between healthy human individuals. The repertoire was sequenced with immunoSEQ multiplex PCR; TCRdb's copy has only in-frame clones and lacks some. The table lists millions of clones, more than 80% of them singletons. The CDR3 has 18 residues. After removal of 3 bases from V and 6 bases from J, the junction contained 13 bases not matched to a gene. Germline CDR1 is SGHRS and CDR2 is YFSETQ. Sequencing was performed on naive CD4+ T cells sorted from blood. Specified subset: CD45RA+ positively selected. The rearrangement links TRBV5-1 to TRBJ2-3; 13 bases are a match to TRBD2. This sequence originates from a man aged 18-30 years in good health. The CDR3 loop is CASSSPAGTSGTVDTQYF. CDR3 DNA: TGCGCCAGCAGCTCGCCCGCCGGGACTAGCGGGACCGTCGATACGCAGTATTTT.